This T cell receptor (beta chain) was identified during a study of response to subunit inactivated influenza vaccine. The V end lost 0 bases, the J end lost 5 bases, and 25 bases lay between the germline ends. Germline V CDR1 and CDR2: LGHNA, YSLEER. The CDR3 totals 19 residues. Findings and caveats of the study: After each seasonal influenza vaccination, few new T cells are recruited, the authors suggested.

This clonotype was observed a few times. No antigen is known for it. TCRdb ran MiXCR on the RT-PCR reads and lists one entry per CDR3 protein. The table has just under 250,000 distinct CDR3 sequences, 10% to 15% seen once; the top ten hold more than 7%. This material consisted of non-naive T cells sorted from PBMCs, taken around 14 days before vaccination. V and J are TRBV4-3 and TRBJ1-2; D gene uncertain. The sequence derives from a man in his fifties who received an inactivated influenza vaccine. The CDR3 loop reads CASSQELRRTPADRYGYTF. Here the CDR3 DNA reads TGCGCCAGCAGCCAAGAGTTAAGGCGAACCCCGGCAGACCGTTATGGCTACACCTTC.